This entry describes one T cell receptor (beta chain). Its antigen is not identified. Produced via immunoSEQ multiplex PCR; TCRdb's table is partial and in-frame only. The sample has 65,000 to 100,000 clones, 85% to 95% seen once. The sample originates from a study of graft-versus-host responses after intestinal transplantation. The material was unstimulated CD8+ T cells sorted from spleen or lymph node cells, obtained before transplant. The sequence came from a human donor who was the organ donor for an intestinal transplant.

CDR3 sequence (DNA): TGTGCCAGCAGCTTTTCCCTCGGGACATCACAAGAGACCCAGTACTTC. Translating it yields CASSFSLGTSQETQYF. The V and J genes are TRBV7-9 and TRBJ2-5; a weak D match, TRBD1 (6 bases). Germline CDR1 SEHNR, CDR2 FQNEAQ (reference sequence). The V and J ends lost 3 bases and 2 bases respectively, with 16 bases between them. This CDR3 has 16 amino acids.